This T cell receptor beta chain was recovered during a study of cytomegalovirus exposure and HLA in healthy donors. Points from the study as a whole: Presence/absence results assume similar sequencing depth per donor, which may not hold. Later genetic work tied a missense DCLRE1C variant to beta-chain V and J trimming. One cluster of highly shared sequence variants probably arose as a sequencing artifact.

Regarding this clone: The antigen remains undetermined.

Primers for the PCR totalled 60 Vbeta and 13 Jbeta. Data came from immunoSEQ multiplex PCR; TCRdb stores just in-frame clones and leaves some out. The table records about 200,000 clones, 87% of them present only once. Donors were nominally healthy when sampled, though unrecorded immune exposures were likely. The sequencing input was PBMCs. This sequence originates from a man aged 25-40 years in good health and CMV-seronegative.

CDR3 sequence reads: CASSSVPTYSSNQPQHF. CDR3 coding DNA: TGTGCCAGCAGCTCCGTCCCCACTTACAGTAGCAATCAGCCCCAGCATTTT. The chain combines TRBV5-5 with TRBJ1-5; D not resolved. The CDR3 runs 17 residues. The V and J ends lost 3 bases and 0 bases respectively, with 16 bases between them. The V gene's germline CDR1 is SGHKS and CDR2 YYEKEE (reference sequence).